This passage covers 22 T cell receptor beta chains from one sample sequenced in a study of technical replicates of blood from a handful of donors. Clones were sequenced by immunoSEQ multiplex PCR, and TCRdb holds only the in-frame ones, with some missing. The sample gives tens of thousands of clones, roughly 90% of which show up once; 4% to 5% is in the top ten. The sequencing sample was made of PBMCs. The source of these receptors is a human donor in good health. Some clones in this sample may be carry-over from other donors' samples.

This sequence joins TRBV27 and TRBJ2-2; D call uncertain. V was clipped by 3 bases and J by 5 bases, with 4 bases between them. This CDR3 comprises 12 residues. CDR1 MNHEY and CDR2 SMNVEV come from the germline V gene (reference sequence). CDR3 sequence (DNA): TGTGCCAGCAGTTTTGAGACCGGGGAGCTGTTTTTT. Its translation: CASSFETGELFF.

J is TRBJ2-5 and V is TRBV19; 8 nucleotides agree with TRBD1. Germline V gives CDR1 LNHDA, CDR2 SQIVND (reference sequence). With 6 bases clipped from V and 0 bases from J, the junction kept 6 bases outside the gene matches. This CDR3 spans 15 amino acids. The CDR3 here is CASRYRDRYQETQYF. Here the CDR3 DNA reads TGTGCCAGTAGGTACCGGGACAGGTACCAAGAGACCCAGTACTTC.

The chain is built from TRBV28 and TRBJ1-5; maybe TRBD1 (5 bases). Trimming pared 6 bases from V and 0 bases from J, leaving 12 bases between. Per germline, CDR1 MDHEN and CDR2 SYDVKM. There are 15 residues in the CDR3. CDR3 DNA sequence: TGTGCCAGCAGCCGAAACAGGAATAGCAATCAGCCCCAGCATTTT. Its translation: CASSRNRNSNQPQHF.

The chain uses TRBV4-2 and TRBJ2-7; 7 nucleotides line up with TRBD1. The length of the CDR3 is 15 residues. The germline gives CDR1 LGHNA, CDR2 YNFKEQ. Trimming removed 1 base from V and 3 bases from J; junction bases left unmatched: 6. CDR3 protein: CASSQGTGAHYEQYF. The CDR3 nucleotides are TGTGCCAGCAGCCAAGGGACAGGAGCACACTACGAGCAGTACTTC.

The rearrangement uses TRBV7-9 and TRBJ2-2; 10 bases agree with TRBD1. The CDR3 consists of 16 residues. Germline loops: CDR1 SEHNR, CDR2 FQNEAQ (reference sequence). After removal of 2 bases from V and 4 bases from J, the junction contained 4 bases not matched to a gene. CDR3 sequence reads: CASSLRGTGATGELFF. In DNA, the CDR3 is TGTGCCAGCAGCTTAAGAGGGACAGGGGCCACCGGGGAGCTGTTTTTT.

This chain connects TRBV7-3 to TRBJ2-3, with TRBD2 as a possible D gene (6 bases). Looked up from germline, CDR1 is SGHTA and CDR2 is FQGTGA. This CDR3 is 12 amino acids long. V lost 2 bases and J 10 bases, leaving 10 bases between the germline ends. The CDR3 DNA sequence: TGTGCCAGCAGCTTAGGCGGGACCCCGCAGTATTTT. Translation: CASSLGGTPQYF.

This chain connects TRBV5-1 to TRBJ2-3; D uncertain. Per germline, CDR1 SGHRS and CDR2 YFSETQ. The CDR3 totals 14 residues. V lost 0 bases to trimming and J lost 0 bases, with 5 bases between them. CDR3 in amino acids: CASSLAQSTDTQYF. As DNA, the CDR3 is TGCGCCAGCAGCTTGGCACAGAGCACAGATACGCAGTATTTT.

The V and J genes are TRBV7-2 and TRBJ2-5, with 15 bases lining up with TRBD2. Germline CDR1 reads SGHTA; CDR2 reads FQGNSA. After removal of 1 base from V and 3 bases from J, the junction contained 3 bases not matched to a gene. The length of the CDR3 is 17 residues. CDR3 coding DNA: TGTGCCAGCAGCTTAGTTGGGACTAGCGGGGGGAAAGAGACCCAGTACTTC. It translates to CASSLVGTSGGKETQYF.

The rearrangement uses TRBV7-9 and TRBJ2-1; D is possibly TRBD2 (6 bases). The CDR3 is 15 residues long. Germline V gene lookup returns CDR1 SEHNR and CDR2 FQNEAQ (reference sequence). V gave up 8 bases and J gave up 2 bases, with 16 bases separating them. CDR3 coding DNA: TGTGCCAGCTGCTCCGGAGGGTCCCCCTACAATGAGCAGTTCTTC. It encodes CASCSGGSPYNEQFF.

The rearrangement uses TRBV6-6 and TRBJ2-2; D may be TRBD1 (6 bases). V dropped 2 bases and J dropped 1 base, with 8 bases sitting between them. The CDR3 is 15 residues long. Looked up from germline, CDR1 is MNHNY and CDR2 is SVGAGI (reference sequence). The CDR3 DNA follows: TGTGCCAGCAGTTACGTCAGGGGGAACACCGGGGAGCTGTTTTTT. This translates into CASSYVRGNTGELFF.

This sequence joins TRBV7-2 and TRBJ2-1; 9 bases fit TRBD2. Germline loops: CDR1 SGHTA, CDR2 FQGNSA. This CDR3 region has 15 residues. V gave up 5 bases and J gave up 9 bases; unmatched junction bases: 11. CDR3 amino acids: CASSRPGSGRSEQFF. The CDR3 nucleotides are TGTGCCAGCAGCCGCCCGGGTAGCGGGAGAAGTGAGCAGTTCTTC.

This clone was picked up one time. The rearrangement uses TRBV27 and TRBJ1-4, with a weak D call TRBD1 (5 bases). The germline CDR1 and CDR2 sequences are MNHEY and SMNVEV (reference sequence). V was cut by 3 bases and J by 7 bases, with 21 bases left in between. This CDR3 is 17 amino acids long. The CDR3 spells CASSFRPSQGAAEKLFF. For the CDR3, the DNA is TGTGCCAGCAGTTTTAGGCCCTCGCAGGGTGCAGCTGAAAAACTGTTTTTT.

The rearrangement uses TRBV7-3 and TRBJ1-1; D gene ambiguous. In germline, CDR1 is SGHTA, CDR2 FQGTGA. Trimming removed 5 bases at V and 7 bases at J, with 14 bases between. CDR3 length: 13 amino acids. The CDR3 loop is CASSPTHSLEAFF. CDR3 sequence (DNA): TGTGCCAGCAGCCCAACCCATAGCCTTGAAGCTTTCTTT.

The V gene is TRBV25-1, the J gene TRBJ1-4; D is unresolved. Germline CDR1 reads MGHDK; CDR2 reads SYGVNS. The CDR3 loop spans 15 amino acids. Trimming shortened V by 3 bases and J by 0 bases, and 8 bases separated the two germline ends. The CDR3 coding sequence is TGTGCCAGCAGTGAGCCAGGTACAACTAATGAAAAACTGTTTTTT. Translating gives CASSEPGTTNEKLFF.

This rearrangement joins TRBV2 to TRBJ1-4, with D unresolved. The CDR3 is made up of 13 amino acids. Germline V gene data show CDR1 as SNHLY and CDR2 as FYNNEI. Deletions cut 6 bases from V and 8 bases from J, with 13 bases between. CDR3 protein: CASSADYLEKLFF. As DNA, the CDR3 is TGTGCCAGCAGCGCGGACTATTTGGAAAAACTGTTTTTT. Looking up the rest from reference TRBV2 and TRBJ1-4 gives the full variable domain: EPEVTQTPSHQVTQMGQEVILRCVPISNHLYFYWYRQILGQKVEFLVSFYNNEISEKSEIFDDQFSVERPDGSNFTLKIRSTKLEDSAMYFCASSADYLEKLFFGSGTQLSVL.

In this sample, this clone turned up a few times. In nucleotides, the CDR3 is TGTGCCAGCCGAAAGGACAGGGGGTCCTACGAGCAGTACTTC. Residues: CASRKDRGSYEQYF. The chain carries TRBV5-4 and TRBJ2-7; 10 positions agree with TRBD1. The germline CDR1 and CDR2 sequences are SGHNT and YYREEE (reference sequence). The length of the CDR3 is 14 residues. J lost 1 base, V lost 7 bases, and 5 bases had no gene match.

This chain links TRBV30 with TRBJ2-3; D not resolved. Germline loops: CDR1 GTSNPN, CDR2 SVGIG (reference sequence). The V gene lost 4 bases and the J gene lost 1 base, with 12 bases spanning the gap. The CDR3 covers 14 residues. CDR3 sequence reads: CAWNNGGRTDTQYF. CDR3 coding DNA: TGTGCCTGGAATAATGGCGGCCGCACAGATACGCAGTATTTT.

The chain uses TRBV5-4 and TRBJ2-7, with 8 nucleotides matching TRBD2. The CDR3 extends over 12 amino acids. Unmatched junction bases numbered 3, after V lost 4 bases and J lost 6 bases. Looked up from germline, CDR1 is SGHNT and CDR2 is YYREEE (reference sequence). CDR3 nucleotides: TGTGCCAGCAGCCGTAGCGGGATCGAGCAGTACTTC. It specifies CASSRSGIEQYF. The complete variable domain, with remaining parts taken from reference TRBV5-4 and TRBJ2-7, reads ETGVTQSPTHLIKTRGQQVTLRCSSQSGHNTVSWYQQALGQGPQFIFQYYREEENGRGNFPPRFSGLQFPNYSSELNVNALELDDSALYLCASSRSGIEQYFGPGTRLTVT.

The DNA for the CDR3 is TGTGCCAGCAGCTCCTCCTTTGCGCGGGGGAAGCTTCGGGAGCAGTTCTTC. Translated: CASSSSFARGKLREQFF. This chain connects TRBV7-2 to TRBJ2-1; the match to TRBD2 covers 7 bases. This CDR3 comprises 17 residues. Trimming took 4 bases from V and 10 from J; bases not matched to a gene: 19. Germline-derived CDR1 and CDR2 are SGHTA and FQGNSA.

This chain connects TRBV2 to TRBJ2-1; TRBD2 matches at 10 bases. The CDR3 length is 16 residues. Per the germline V gene, CDR1 is SNHLY and CDR2 is FYNNEI. With V trimmed by 8 bases and J by 2 bases, 9 bases remained unmatched. DNA for the CDR3: TGTGCCAGCCGCAGATCCCTAGCGGGAGCCTACAATGAGCAGTTCTTC. This encodes CASRRSLAGAYNEQFF.

The gene calls are TRBV7-2 and TRBJ2-7, with D tentatively TRBD2 (5 bases). Per the germline V gene, CDR1 is SGHTA and CDR2 is FQGNSA. Trimming stripped 1 base from V and 4 bases from J, with 11 bases between. The CDR3 length is 14 residues. The CDR3 DNA is TGTGCCAGCAGCTTAGAACGGGGTGGTTACGAGCAGTACTTC. It specifies CASSLERGGYEQYF.

The V and J genes are TRBV4-1 and TRBJ1-4; 7 positions match TRBD1. There are 16 residues in the CDR3. Germline loops: CDR1 MGHRA, CDR2 YSYEKL. V gave up 1 base and J gave up 8 bases; unmatched junction bases: 10. CDR3 region: CASSQVGGRGREKLFF. The CDR3 nucleotides read TGCGCCAGCAGCCAAGTAGGGGGCAGGGGAAGGGAAAAACTGTTTTTT.